This TCR beta chain was recorded in a study of radiotherapy plus CTLA-4 blockade in lung cancer. Overall study context: Around 18% of enrolled patients responded objectively, and approximately 30% had disease control.

The germline V and J ends were trimmed by 3 bases and 7 bases, with 13 bases remaining between them. The length of the CDR3 is 14 residues. The germline V gene encodes CDR1 SGHRS and CDR2 YFSETQ. TCRdb's copy holds only in-frame clones and misses some; the assay was immunoSEQ multiplex PCR. The data show roughly 88,000 clones, 83% seen once. The chain couples TRBV5-1 to TRBJ1-4, with D uncertain. The sample in question was peripheral blood, obtained from a patient treated with radiotherapy plus ipilimumab. The sequence was obtained from a human donor with non-small cell lung cancer who had stable disease on radiotherapy plus ipilimumab. The CDR3 sequence is CASSSVGWSEKLFF. Written as DNA, the CDR3 is TGCGCCAGCAGCTCTGTGGGGTGGAGTGAAAAACTGTTTTTT.